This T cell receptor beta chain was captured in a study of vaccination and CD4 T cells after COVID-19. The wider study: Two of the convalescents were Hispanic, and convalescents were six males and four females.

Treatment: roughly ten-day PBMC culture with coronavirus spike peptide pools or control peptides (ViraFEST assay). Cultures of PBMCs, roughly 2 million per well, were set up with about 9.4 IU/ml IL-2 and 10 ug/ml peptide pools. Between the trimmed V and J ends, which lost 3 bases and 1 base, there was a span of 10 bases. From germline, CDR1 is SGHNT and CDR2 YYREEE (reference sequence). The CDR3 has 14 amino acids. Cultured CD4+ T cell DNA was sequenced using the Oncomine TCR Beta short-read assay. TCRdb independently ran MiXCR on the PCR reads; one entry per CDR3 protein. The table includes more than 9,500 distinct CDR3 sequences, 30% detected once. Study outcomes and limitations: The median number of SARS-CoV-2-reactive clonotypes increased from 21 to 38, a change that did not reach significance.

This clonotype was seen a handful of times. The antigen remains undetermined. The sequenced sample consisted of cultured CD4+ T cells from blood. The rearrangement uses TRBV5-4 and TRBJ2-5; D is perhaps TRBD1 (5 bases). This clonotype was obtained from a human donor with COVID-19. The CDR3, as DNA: TGTGCCAGCAGCTCGCGCAGGGCCCAAGAGACCCAGTACTTC. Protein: CASSSRRAQETQYF.